This is a list of T cell receptor beta chains from one sample in a study of post-analysis software for immune sequencing data. TCRdb recomputed calls from the PCR reads with MiXCR, one row per CDR3 protein. Among about 180,000 distinct CDR3 sequences listed, 30% were seen once. The sample taken for sequencing was blood. These receptors originate from a girl aged 10 to 17 with multiple sclerosis. CDR3s include the opening cysteine and the closing phenylalanine or tryptophan. A D gene is named only where the DNA matches it firmly. Expanded clones get a size class; other rows say once, few or many, or leave the size out.

clone_size	v_call	d_call	j_call	cdr3_aa	cdr3_nt
NA	TRBV12-3/TRBV12-4	NA	TRBJ2-3	CAVLVLSTDMQYF	TGTGCCGTTTTGGTTCTTAGCACAGATATGCAGTATTTT
few	TRBV24-1	NA	TRBJ2-3	CATSKGTDTQYF	TGTGCCACCTCCAAAGGAACAGATACGCAGTATTTT
few	TRBV5-6	NA	TRBJ2-6	CASSLAMDSGANVLTF	TGTGCCAGCAGCTTGGCCATGGACTCTGGGGCCAACGTCCTGACTTTC
many	TRBV20-1	NA	TRBJ2-4	CSARVEGGVGNIQYF	TGCAGTGCTAGAGTTGAAGGTGGAGTCGGAAACATTCAGTACTTC
NA	TRBV4-1	NA	TRBJ1-4	CASSQVHPAEKLFF	TGCGCCAGCAGCCAAGTACATCCCGCGGAAAAACTGTTTTTT
many	TRBV29-1	TRBD1	TRBJ2-1	CSAARGPNEQFF	TGCAGCGCCGCTAGGGGGCCCAATGAGCAGTTCTTC
NA	TRBV13	NA	TRBJ1-1	CARSPRENTEAFF	TGTGCCCGCAGCCCCAGGGAAAACACTGAAGCTTTCTTT
many	TRBV5-1	TRBD1	TRBJ2-7	CASSLVGAQGAYEQYF	TGCGCCAGCAGCTTGGTGGGAGCCCAGGGGGCGTACGAGCAGTACTTC
many	TRBV28	TRBD2	TRBJ2-7	CASKAGGPYEQYF	TGTGCCAGCAAGGCGGGAGGGCCGTACGAGCAGTACTTC
many	TRBV6-4	NA	TRBJ2-1	CASSEGSSRYNEQFF	TGTGCCAGCAGTGAGGGATCTTCGAGGTACAATGAGCAGTTCTTC
many	TRBV7-2	NA	TRBJ2-7	CASRSDTGGPRNEQYF	TGTGCCAGCAGATCCGATACGGGTGGCCCTCGGAACGAGCAGTACTTC
few	TRBV12-3/TRBV12-4	TRBD1	TRBJ1-1	CASSTGTGEGNTEAFF	TGTGCCAGCAGTACCGGGACAGGGGAGGGAAACACTGAAGCTTTCTTT
NA	TRBV20-1	NA	TRBJ2-7	CSATGSSSYEQYF	TGCAGTGCGACGGGTTCAAGCTCCTACGAGCAGTACTTC
NA	TRBV28	TRBD2	TRBJ2-3	CASSLELADYGGPRDTQYF	TGTGCCAGCAGTTTAGAACTAGCGGACTACGGGGGTCCTCGGGATACGCAGTATTTT
NA	TRBV28	NA	TRBJ1-5	CASSSSGAGISNQPQHF	TGTGCCAGCAGCTCCTCTGGGGCCGGGATTAGCAATCAGCCCCAGCATTTT
NA	TRBV5-1	NA	TRBJ1-1	CASSLRQSDTEAFF	TGCGCCAGCAGCTTACGCCAGAGTGATACTGAAGCTTTCTTT
many	TRBV12-3/TRBV12-4	NA	TRBJ2-7	CASSLMGYEQYF	TGTGCCAGCAGTTTAATGGGTTACGAGCAGTACTTC
many	TRBV27	TRBD1	TRBJ2-5	CASSPDPHRTGWAETQYF	TGTGCCAGCAGTCCAGACCCTCACAGGACAGGGTGGGCAGAGACCCAGTACTTC
many	TRBV6-4	NA	TRBJ2-3	CASSDESGSTDTQYF	TGTGCCAGCAGTGACGAGAGCGGGAGCACAGATACGCAGTATTTT
many	TRBV12-3/TRBV12-4	TRBD2	TRBJ2-3	CASSPDGGADTQYF	TGTGCCAGCAGTCCAGATGGGGGGGCAGATACGCAGTATTTT
NA	TRBV30	NA	TRBJ2-3	CAWSVLAKSDTQYF	TGTGCCTGGAGTGTCCTAGCCAAGTCAGATACGCAGTATTTT
many	TRBV5-1	NA	TRBJ2-7	CASKGDSYEQYF	TGCGCCAGCAAGGGGGACTCCTACGAGCAGTACTTC
few	TRBV28	NA	TRBJ2-1	CASSFTPLADEQFF	TGTGCCAGCAGTTTTACTCCCTTAGCCGATGAGCAGTTCTTC
NA	TRBV6-1	TRBD2	TRBJ2-5	CASSPVAGEETQYF	TGTGCCAGCAGTCCGGTAGCGGGAGAAGAGACCCAGTACTTC
NA	TRBV21-1	NA	TRBJ2-7	CASSPPTQGLVSYEQYF	TGTGCCAGCAGCCCCCCAACGCAGGGACTAGTCTCCTACGAGCAGTACTTC
NA	TRBV5-1	TRBD1	TRBJ1-2	CASSLQGMELYGYTF	TGCGCCAGCAGCTTACAGGGGATGGAGCTCTATGGCTACACCTTC
many	TRBV20-1	NA	TRBJ2-7	CSASQTGASYEQYF	TGCAGTGCTTCCCAGACAGGAGCATCCTACGAGCAGTACTTC
few	TRBV20-1	TRBD2	TRBJ2-7	CSARDRSGSQNERYF	TGCAGTGCTAGAGATCGTAGCGGGAGCCAGAATGAGCGGTACTTC
few	TRBV28	TRBD2	TRBJ2-6	CASSPGGAGANVLTF	TGTGCCAGCAGTCCCGGGGGGGCTGGGGCCAACGTCCTGACTTTC
NA	TRBV5-1	NA	TRBJ2-5	CASSSGRAGGQETQYF	TGCGCCAGCAGCTCCGGGAGGGCAGGGGGGCAAGAGACCCAGTACTTC
many	TRBV10-3	NA	TRBJ2-7	CALGTYAPNEQYF	TGTGCCCTCGGGACTTACGCCCCCAACGAGCAGTACTTC
NA	TRBV20-1	TRBD2	TRBJ2-1	CSAPSSGGANEQFF	TGCAGTGCACCTTCTAGCGGGGGGGCCAATGAGCAGTTCTTC
few	TRBV20-1	NA	TRBJ1-2	CSTPGADTNYGYTF	TGCAGTACACCAGGGGCAGATACTAACTATGGCTACACCTTC
many	TRBV7-9	TRBD2	TRBJ2-1	CASSLVPSGTDEQFF	TGTGCCAGCAGCTTAGTTCCTAGCGGGACTGATGAGCAGTTCTTC
many	TRBV25-1	TRBD2	TRBJ2-7	CAKTSGAYEQYF	TGTGCCAAGACTAGCGGAGCCTACGAGCAGTACTTC
NA	TRBV15	TRBD2	TRBJ2-7	CATSREPGLGRYEQYF	TGTGCCACCAGCAGAGAACCGGGACTAGGAAGGTACGAGCAGTACTTC
few	TRBV12-3/TRBV12-4	NA	TRBJ2-5	CASSFSGRQETQYF	TGTGCCAGCAGTTTTTCAGGGCGGCAAGAGACCCAGTACTTC
NA	TRBV7-3	TRBD1	TRBJ2-7	CASSSTGTGDHEQYF	TGTGCCAGCAGTTCAACCGGGACAGGGGACCACGAGCAGTACTTC
many	TRBV27	NA	TRBJ1-6	CASSLVNSPLHF	TGTGCCAGCAGTTTGGTGAATTCACCCCTCCACTTT
NA	TRBV5-1	TRBD1	TRBJ2-5	CASSLAGQGTGEQYF	TGCGCCAGCAGCTTGGCCGGACAGGGGACTGGAGAGCAGTACTTC
few	TRBV29-1	NA	TRBJ1-1	CSVEGESTEAFF	TGCAGCGTCGAAGGGGAGAGCACTGAAGCTTTCTTT
NA	TRBV24-1	NA	TRBJ2-5	CATSARWTGETQYF	TGTGCCACCAGTGCCCGCTGGACCGGAGAGACCCAGTACTTC
NA	TRBV19	NA	TRBJ2-3	CASSVGSRWTTTDTQYF	TGTGCCAGTAGCGTGGGGAGCCGATGGACTACCACAGATACGCAGTATTTT
few	TRBV7-2	NA	TRBJ1-2	CASSLESQGKGYTF	TGTGCCAGCAGCTTAGAGAGTCAGGGGAAAGGCTACACCTTC